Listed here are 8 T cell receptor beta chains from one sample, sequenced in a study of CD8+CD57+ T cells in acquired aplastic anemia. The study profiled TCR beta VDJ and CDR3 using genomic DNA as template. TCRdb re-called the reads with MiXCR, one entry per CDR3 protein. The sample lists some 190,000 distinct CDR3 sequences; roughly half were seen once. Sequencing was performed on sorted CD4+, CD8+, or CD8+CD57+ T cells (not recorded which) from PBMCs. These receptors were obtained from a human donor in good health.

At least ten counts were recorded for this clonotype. The CDR3 sequence is CAIKDGGKGDTQYF. CDR3 DNA sequence: TGTGCCATCAAGGATGGCGGGAAAGGAGATACGCAGTATTTT. The chain combines TRBV10-3 with TRBJ2-3, with D possibly TRBD2 on 6 matching bases. The ends were cut back, 7 bases at V and 5 bases at J, with 16 bases in the middle. Germline V CDR1 and CDR2: ENHRY, SYGVKD. This CDR3 comprises 14 residues.

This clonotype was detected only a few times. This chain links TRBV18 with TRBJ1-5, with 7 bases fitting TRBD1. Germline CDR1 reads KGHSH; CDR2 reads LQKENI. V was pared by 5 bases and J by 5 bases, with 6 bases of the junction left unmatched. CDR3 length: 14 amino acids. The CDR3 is CASSSTGSDQPQHF. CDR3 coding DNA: TGTGCCAGCTCATCGACAGGGTCGGATCAGCCCCAGCATTTT.

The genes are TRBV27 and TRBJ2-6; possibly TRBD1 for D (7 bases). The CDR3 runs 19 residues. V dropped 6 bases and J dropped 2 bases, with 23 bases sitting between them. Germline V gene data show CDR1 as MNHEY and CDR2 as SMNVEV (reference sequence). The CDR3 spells CASRDHAQGGHAGANVLTF. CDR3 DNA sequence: TGTGCCAGCAGGGACCACGCCCAGGGGGGCCATGCTGGGGCCAACGTCCTGACTTTC.

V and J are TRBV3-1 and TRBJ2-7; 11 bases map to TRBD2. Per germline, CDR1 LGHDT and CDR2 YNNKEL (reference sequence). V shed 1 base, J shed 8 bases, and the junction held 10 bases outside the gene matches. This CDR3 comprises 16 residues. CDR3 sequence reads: CASSQVTGSGGAKQYF. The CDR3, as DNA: TGTGCCAGCAGCCAAGTCACGGGTAGCGGGGGGGCCAAGCAGTACTTC.

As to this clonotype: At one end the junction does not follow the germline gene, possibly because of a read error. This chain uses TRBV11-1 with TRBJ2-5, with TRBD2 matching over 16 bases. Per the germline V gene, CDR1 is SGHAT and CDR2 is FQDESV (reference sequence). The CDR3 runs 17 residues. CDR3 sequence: CSSSEGLAGGPQETQYF. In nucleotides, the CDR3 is TGTTCCAGCAGCGAGGGACTAGCGGGAGGGCCTCAAGAGACCCAGTACTTC.

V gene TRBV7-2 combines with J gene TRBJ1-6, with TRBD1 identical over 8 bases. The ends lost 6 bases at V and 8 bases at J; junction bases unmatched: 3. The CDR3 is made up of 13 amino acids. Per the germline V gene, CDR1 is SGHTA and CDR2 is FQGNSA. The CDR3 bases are TGTGCCAGCAGGCAGGGGGCGGATTCACCCCTCCACTTT. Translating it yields CASRQGADSPLHF.

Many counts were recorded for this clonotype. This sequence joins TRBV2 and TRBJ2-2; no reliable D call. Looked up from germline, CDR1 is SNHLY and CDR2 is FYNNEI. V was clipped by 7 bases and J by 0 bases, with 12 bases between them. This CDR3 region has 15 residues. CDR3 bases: TGTGCCAGCACTCACGGAGAGGCGAACACCGGGGAGCTGTTTTTT. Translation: CASTHGEANTGELFF.

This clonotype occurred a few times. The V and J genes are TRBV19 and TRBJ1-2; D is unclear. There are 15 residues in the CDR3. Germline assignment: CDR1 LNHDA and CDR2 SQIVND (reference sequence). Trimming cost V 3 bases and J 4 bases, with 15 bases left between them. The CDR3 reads CASSMGKAGLYGYTF. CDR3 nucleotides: TGTGCCAGTAGTATGGGAAAGGCAGGACTCTATGGCTACACCTTC.